The 4 T cell receptor beta chains presented below share a single source sample, sequenced in a study of OX40 agonist ivuxolimab in advanced cancers. The method was immunoSEQ multiplex PCR; TCRdb's version includes in-frame clones alone and lacks a portion of them. The table lists some 46,000 clones, roughly 87% of them singletons. The material sequenced was CD4+ or CD8+ T cells sorted from blood, taken in a trial of the OX40 agonist ivuxolimab. The source is an adult with an advanced solid tumor such as melanoma, head and neck, liver or kidney cancer.

This clone was counted once. The genes are TRBV5-1 and TRBJ2-3; TRBD1 is a possible D gene (6 bases). Per germline, CDR1 SGHRS and CDR2 YFSETQ. V was pared by 0 bases and J by 2 bases, with 13 bases between. This CDR3 has 16 residues. CDR3 sequence reads: CASSLGSGGNTDTQYF. CDR3 sequence (DNA): TGCGCCAGCAGCTTGGGTTCTGGGGGCAACACAGATACGCAGTATTTT. Variable domain in full (rest from reference TRBV5-1 and TRBJ2-3): KAGVTQTPRYLIKTRGQQVTLSCSPISGHRSVSWYQQTPGQGLQFLFEYFSETQRNKGNFPGRFSGRQFSNSRSEMNVSTLELGDSALYLCASSLGSGGNTDTQYFGPGTRLTVL.

This clone occurred once. This sequence joins TRBV7-2 and TRBJ1-6; D is perhaps TRBD1 (5 bases). The length of the CDR3 is 13 residues. Trimming shortened V by 7 bases and J by 10 bases, and 14 bases separated the two germline ends. From germline, CDR1 is SGHTA and CDR2 FQGNSA. CDR3 region: CASTATALSPLHF. Here the CDR3 DNA reads TGTGCCAGCACCGCGACAGCTCTATCACCCCTCCACTTT. Full variable domain (missing parts from reference TRBV7-2 and TRBJ1-6): GAGVSQSPSNKVTEKGKDVELRCDPISGHTALYWYRQSLGQGLEFLIYFQGNSAPDKSGLPSDRFSAERTGGSVSTLTIQRTQQEDSAVYLCASTATALSPLHFGNGTRLTVT.

The chain employs TRBV12-5 and TRBJ2-5; D unresolved. Germline V gives CDR1 LGHNT, CDR2 FRNRAP. The CDR3 extends over 12 amino acids. V lost 0 bases and J 4 bases, leaving 3 bases between the germline ends. The CDR3 here is CASGLVGETQYF. CDR3 DNA: TGTGCTAGTGGTTTGGTCGGAGAGACCCAGTACTTC.

J is TRBJ1-2 and V is TRBV19; D is undetermined. V lost 8 bases and J lost 4, with 11 bases in between. Germline values: CDR1 LNHDA, CDR2 SQIVND (reference sequence). There are 12 residues in the CDR3. CDR3 amino acids: CASWKAPYGYTF. In DNA form, the CDR3 reads TGTGCCAGTTGGAAAGCCCCCTATGGCTACACCTTC.